This TCR beta chain was identified during a study of shared clonotypes between healthy human individuals. Measured with immunoSEQ multiplex PCR; TCRdb has only the in-frame clones, and not every one. This table holds about 1.5 million clones, 96% found once. Germline CDR1 reads SGHDT; CDR2 reads YYEEEE. Trimming took 0 bases from V and 6 from J, leaving 6 bases between them. The CDR3 has 13 amino acids. As to this clone: What it binds is unknown. This CDR3 is also generated by other DNA sequences in the sample.

Study-level results: Generation of non-shared clonotypes was less probable than generation of clonotypes shared by all four donors.

The chain combines TRBV5-6 with TRBJ2-2; D uncertain. Sequencing was performed on naive CD4+ T cells sorted from blood. The subset is: CD45RA+ positively selected. This TCR came from a young man in good health. As DNA, the CDR3 is TGTGCCAGCAGCTTGGTGCCCGCCGGGGAGCTGTTTTTT. It yields the protein CASSLVPAGELFF. The full variable domain, with the rest looked up from reference TRBV5-6 and TRBJ2-2, is DAGVTQSPTHLIKTRGQQVTLRCSPKSGHDTVSWYQQALGQGPQFIFQYYEEEERQRGNFPDRFSGHQFPNYSSELNVNALLLGDSALYLCASSLVPAGELFFGEGSRLTVL.